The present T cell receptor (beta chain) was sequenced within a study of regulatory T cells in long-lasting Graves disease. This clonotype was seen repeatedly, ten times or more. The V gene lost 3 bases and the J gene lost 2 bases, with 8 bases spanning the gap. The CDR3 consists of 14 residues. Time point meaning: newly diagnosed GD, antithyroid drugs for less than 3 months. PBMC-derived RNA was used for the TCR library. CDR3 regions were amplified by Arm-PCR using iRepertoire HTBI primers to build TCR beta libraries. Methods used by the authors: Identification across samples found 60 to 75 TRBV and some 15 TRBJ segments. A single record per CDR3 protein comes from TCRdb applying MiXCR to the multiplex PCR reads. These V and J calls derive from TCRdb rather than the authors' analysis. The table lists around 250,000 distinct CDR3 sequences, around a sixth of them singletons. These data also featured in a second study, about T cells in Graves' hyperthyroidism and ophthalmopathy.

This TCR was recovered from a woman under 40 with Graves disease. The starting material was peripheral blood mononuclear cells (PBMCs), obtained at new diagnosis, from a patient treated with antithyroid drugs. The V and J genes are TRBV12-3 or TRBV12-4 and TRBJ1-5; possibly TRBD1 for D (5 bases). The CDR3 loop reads CASSFQGRNQPQHF. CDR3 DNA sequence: TGTGCCAGCAGTTTCCAGGGTCGCAATCAGCCCCAGCATTTT.